The rows below give T cell receptor beta chains drawn from one sample of a study of cytomegalovirus exposure and HLA in healthy donors. Method: immunoSEQ multiplex PCR; TCRdb's copy keeps in-frame clones and lacks some. The data hold fewer than 140,000 clones, with about two thirds observed a single time. The specimen sequenced was PBMCs. The source of these receptors is a female donor in good health and CMV-seronegative. CDR3s include the opening cysteine and the closing phenylalanine or tryptophan. Each record gives: D gene, V gene, J gene, clone size, CDR3 protein, CDR3 DNA. The D gene is left open where the match is weak. Not all rows give a size; the values are once, few, many and, for expanded clones, a class.

d_gene: TRBD1
v_gene: TRBV11-3
j_gene: TRBJ1-2
abundance: -
CDR3aa: CASSSPNKGQGHGYTF
CDR3nt: TGTGCCAGCAGCTCACCGAATAAGGGACAGGGACATGGCTACACCTTC

d_gene: TRBD1
v_gene: TRBV23-1
j_gene: TRBJ1-5
abundance: -
CDR3aa: CASSQPGQGAQPQHF
CDR3nt: TGCGCCAGCAGTCAACCGGGACAGGGGGCCCAGCCCCAGCATTTT

d_gene: -
v_gene: TRBV6-1
j_gene: TRBJ1-5
abundance: -
CDR3aa: CASSEDRVGQPQHF
CDR3nt: TGTGCCAGCAGTGAAGACAGGGTTGGACAGCCCCAGCATTTT

d_gene: TRBD2
v_gene: TRBV7-3
j_gene: TRBJ2-2
abundance: -
CDR3aa: CASSLIGLAGGPHTGELFF
CDR3nt: TGTGCCAGCAGCCTAATCGGACTAGCGGGAGGGCCGCACACCGGGGAGCTGTTTTTT

d_gene: TRBD2
v_gene: TRBV11-2
j_gene: TRBJ2-7
abundance: -
CDR3aa: CASSHLRLAGPEQYF
CDR3nt: TGTGCCAGCAGCCACCTCAGGCTAGCGGGACCCGAGCAGTACTTC

d_gene: -
v_gene: TRBV28
j_gene: TRBJ1-1
abundance: -
CDR3aa: CASSSLDMNTEAFF
CDR3nt: TGTGCCAGCAGTTCCCTCGACATGAACACTGAAGCTTTCTTT

d_gene: TRBD1
v_gene: TRBV2
j_gene: TRBJ2-7
abundance: -
CDR3aa: CASSEGGQATYEQYF
CDR3nt: TGTGCCAGCAGTGAAGGAGGACAGGCCACCTACGAGCAGTACTTC

d_gene: TRBD2
v_gene: TRBV28
j_gene: TRBJ2-1
abundance: -
CDR3aa: CASSLSSGSIGEQFF
CDR3nt: TGTGCCAGCAGTCTTTCTAGCGGGAGCATAGGTGAGCAGTTCTTC

d_gene: TRBD1
v_gene: TRBV10-3
j_gene: TRBJ2-7
abundance: -
CDR3aa: CAIKAGGSYEQYF
CDR3nt: TGTGCCATCAAAGCAGGGGGCTCCTACGAGCAGTACTTC

d_gene: -
v_gene: TRBV6-5
j_gene: TRBJ1-2
abundance: -
CDR3aa: CASASRNYGYTF
CDR3nt: TGTGCCAGTGCCTCGCGTAACTATGGCTACACCTTC

d_gene: -
v_gene: TRBV20-1
j_gene: TRBJ1-5
abundance: -
CDR3aa: CSARGPGPQHF
CDR3nt: TGCAGTGCTAGAGGGCCGGGGCCCCAGCATTTT

d_gene: -
v_gene: TRBV14
j_gene: TRBJ1-2
abundance: -
CDR3aa: CASSPLGRPYGYTF
CDR3nt: TGTGCCAGCAGCCCCCTGGGCAGGCCCTATGGCTACACCTTC

d_gene: -
v_gene: TRBV2
j_gene: TRBJ2-5
abundance: -
CDR3aa: CASSGLGFGAQGKETQYF
CDR3nt: TGTGCCAGCAGTGGTCTGGGGTTTGGGGCGCAGGGCAAAGAGACCCAGTACTTC

d_gene: -
v_gene: TRBV6-5
j_gene: TRBJ1-1
abundance: -
CDR3aa: CASSLWDTMNTEAFF
CDR3nt: TGTGCCAGCAGTCTTTGGGACACTATGAACACTGAAGCTTTCTTT

d_gene: TRBD2
v_gene: TRBV28
j_gene: TRBJ2-3
abundance: -
CDR3aa: CASRASGSSADTQYF
CDR3nt: TGTGCCAGCAGAGCTAGCGGGAGTAGCGCAGATACGCAGTATTTT

d_gene: -
v_gene: TRBV5-4
j_gene: TRBJ2-5
abundance: -
CDR3aa: CASSSGRGIKETQYF
CDR3nt: TGTGCCAGCAGCTCCGGACGGGGGATCAAAGAGACCCAGTACTTC

d_gene: -
v_gene: TRBV19
j_gene: TRBJ2-2
abundance: -
CDR3aa: CASSEPQGQSTGELFF
CDR3nt: TGTGCCAGTAGTGAACCTCAGGGGCAGAGCACCGGGGAGCTGTTTTTT

d_gene: TRBD2
v_gene: TRBV4-1
j_gene: TRBJ2-7
abundance: once
CDR3aa: CASSQGAGGSYEQYF
CDR3nt: TGCGCCAGCAGCCAGGGAGCGGGGGGCTCCTACGAGCAGTACTTC

d_gene: TRBD1
v_gene: TRBV9
j_gene: TRBJ1-1
abundance: few
CDR3aa: CASSQTGGPEAFF
CDR3nt: TGTGCCAGCAGCCAAACAGGGGGCCCTGAAGCTTTCTTT

d_gene: TRBD2
v_gene: TRBV4-2
j_gene: TRBJ2-1
abundance: -
CDR3aa: CASSPLAGVVSNEQFF
CDR3nt: TGTGCCAGCAGCCCTCTAGCGGGAGTTGTATCCAATGAGCAGTTCTTC